The clone carrying this T cell receptor (beta chain) has more than one count but fewer than ten. Antigen specificity is unknown. These data originate in a study of beta chain features in type 1 diabetes. Regarding the study as a whole: Shorter TCRB CDR3s, moderately but significantly so, marked every one of the four CD4+ subsets in Type 1 diabetes patients.

Reverse transcribing all isolated RNA meant expressed TCRB transcripts were sequenced. The data were produced by immunoSEQ multiplex PCR, yet TCRdb's version contains in-frame clones alone and is incomplete. Among around 250,000 clones listed, about 14% were seen once. The germline V gene has CDR1 GTSNPN and CDR2 SVGIG (reference sequence). The CDR3 length is 14 residues. V was cut by 0 bases and J by 4 bases, with 9 bases left in between. This receptor was obtained from a man aged 25-40 years with type 1 diabetes. This sequence joins TRBV30 and TRBJ1-4; no definite D call. Sequencing was performed on naive CD4+ T cells from blood. CDR3: CAWSVPTLNEKLFF. As DNA, the CDR3 is TGTGCCTGGAGTGTACCGACACTTAATGAAAAACTGTTTTTT. Full variable domain (remainder filled in from reference TRBV30 and TRBJ1-4): SQTIHQWPATLVQPVGSPLSLECTVEGTSNPNLYWYRQAAGRGLQLLFYSVGIGQISSEVPQNLSASRPQDRQFILSSKKLLLSDSGFYLCAWSVPTLNEKLFFGSGTQLSVL.